This T cell receptor beta chain emerged from a study of T cell responses to AZD1222 COVID-19 vaccine. Study results and caveats: Repertoire samples came only from after the peak T cell response.

The CDR3 has 13 amino acids. Germline V gene lookup returns CDR1 MNHEY and CDR2 SVGAGI. V was clipped by 9 bases and J by 4 bases, with 16 bases between them. About this clone itself: Its antigen is as yet unknown.

This table comes from immunoSEQ multiplex PCR, and its TCRdb copy is limited to in-frame clones, with some not included. This table has some 150,000 clones, 85% to 95% appearing once. This specimen consisted of peripheral blood, obtained on day 0 of AZD1222 vaccination. The origin of this receptor is an adult in good health. The chain joins TRBV6-5 to TRBJ2-7; TRBD1 is a possible D gene (8 bases). DNA of the CDR3: TGTGCCAGTGCCGGACAGGGAGGGTACGAGCAGTACTTC. Translated: CASAGQGGYEQYF.